These T cell receptor beta chains were read from a single sample in a study of blood T cell repertoires in COVID-19. The protocol was immunoSEQ multiplex PCR, while the TCRdb copy is restricted to in-frame clones and leaves out a portion. This repertoire shows 150,000 to 200,000 clones, 85% found once; its top ten account for roughly 7.7%. What was sequenced was peripheral blood. These receptor sequences come from a woman aged 60-75 years with acute or convalescent COVID-19. Both conserved end residues are part of each CDR3. A D gene is named only where the DNA matches it firmly. Clone size is shown for a subset of rows, as once, few, many or a class of expanded clone.

CDR3 protein: CSVQGLSEAFF
CDR3 DNA: TGCAGCGTACAGGGTCTGTCTGAAGCTTTCTTT
J gene: TRBJ1-1
clone size: .
D gene: .
V gene: TRBV29-1

CDR3 protein: CASSTHPTRGTEAFF
CDR3 DNA: TGTGCCAGCAGCACACACCCGACTAGGGGCACTGAAGCTTTCTTT
J gene: TRBJ1-1
clone size: .
D gene: .
V gene: TRBV21-1

CDR3 protein: CASSLTGTRSDTQYF
CDR3 DNA: TGCGCCAGCAGCTTAACCGGGACTAGATCAGATACGCAGTATTTT
J gene: TRBJ2-3
clone size: .
D gene: TRBD2
V gene: TRBV5-1

CDR3 protein: CASSEKGGTEAFF
CDR3 DNA: TGTGCCAGCAGTGAAAAAGGAGGCACTGAAGCTTTCTTT
J gene: TRBJ1-1
clone size: .
D gene: .
V gene: TRBV6-1

CDR3 protein: CASSPQGRGTEAFF
CDR3 DNA: TGTGCCAGTAGTCCACAGGGGAGAGGTACTGAAGCTTTCTTT
J gene: TRBJ1-1
clone size: few
D gene: TRBD1
V gene: TRBV19

CDR3 protein: CASRREGQGRETQYF
CDR3 DNA: TGCGCCAGCAGGCGAGAGGGACAGGGTCGGGAGACCCAGTACTTC
J gene: TRBJ2-5
clone size: .
D gene: TRBD1
V gene: TRBV5-1

CDR3 protein: CAISAVSGMGEQYF
CDR3 DNA: TGTGCCATCAGTGCGGTTAGCGGAATGGGGGAGCAGTACTTC
J gene: TRBJ2-7
clone size: .
D gene: .
V gene: TRBV10-3

CDR3 protein: CASSIDSGVSGSSYNEQFF
CDR3 DNA: TGTGCCAGTAGTATAGATTCGGGAGTTAGCGGGAGCTCCTACAATGAGCAGTTCTTC
J gene: TRBJ2-1
clone size: .
D gene: TRBD2
V gene: TRBV19

CDR3 protein: CASSLGYRASEAFF
CDR3 DNA: TGTGCCAGCAGCTTGGGGTATAGAGCCTCTGAAGCTTTCTTT
J gene: TRBJ1-1
clone size: .
D gene: .
V gene: TRBV5-5

CDR3 protein: CASSIRAGTGSRRETQYF
CDR3 DNA: TGTGCCAGTAGTATACGCGCCGGGACAGGGAGCCGACGGGAGACCCAGTACTTC
J gene: TRBJ2-5
clone size: .
D gene: TRBD1
V gene: TRBV19

CDR3 protein: CASMPWTGRGANEQYF
CDR3 DNA: TGTGCCAGCATGCCCTGGACAGGGAGGGGGGCAAACGAGCAGTACTTC
J gene: TRBJ2-7
clone size: once
D gene: .
V gene: TRBV2

CDR3 protein: CASGTWGSGRNEAFF
CDR3 DNA: TGTGCCAGCGGAACCTGGGGCTCCGGTCGAAATGAAGCTTTCTTT
J gene: TRBJ1-1
clone size: .
D gene: .
V gene: TRBV27

CDR3 protein: CASSTGTGEAFF
CDR3 DNA: TGTGCCAGCAGCACCGGGACAGGGGAAGCTTTCTTT
J gene: TRBJ1-1
clone size: .
D gene: TRBD1
V gene: TRBV5-6

CDR3 protein: CASSEGPNPSYGYTF
CDR3 DNA: TGTGCCAGCAGTGAAGGCCCGAACCCGAGCTATGGCTACACCTTC
J gene: TRBJ1-2
clone size: once
D gene: .
V gene: TRBV6-1

CDR3 protein: CASSLPTNYGYTF
CDR3 DNA: TGTGCCAGCAGCTTACCCACTAACTATGGCTACACCTTC
J gene: TRBJ1-2
clone size: .
D gene: .
V gene: TRBV7-8

CDR3 protein: CASSYSGERNEQFF
CDR3 DNA: TGTGCCAGCAGTTACAGCGGCGAGAGGAATGAGCAGTTCTTC
J gene: TRBJ2-1
clone size: .
D gene: .
V gene: TRBV6-5

CDR3 protein: CAISFPPSGVNDEQFF
CDR3 DNA: TGTGCCATCAGTTTCCCCCCTAGCGGAGTTAACGATGAGCAGTTCTTC
J gene: TRBJ2-1
clone size: .
D gene: TRBD2
V gene: TRBV10-3

CDR3 protein: CASSVGTGVSYEQYF
CDR3 DNA: TGTGCCAGCAGCGTCGGGACAGGGGTCTCCTACGAGCAGTACTTC
J gene: TRBJ2-7
clone size: once
D gene: TRBD1
V gene: TRBV9

CDR3 protein: CASSFGTGAYEQYF
CDR3 DNA: TGTGCCAGCAGTTTCGGGACAGGGGCCTACGAGCAGTACTTC
J gene: TRBJ2-7
clone size: .
D gene: TRBD1
V gene: TRBV27

CDR3 protein: CAWSVRTWRETQYF
CDR3 DNA: TGTGCCTGGAGTGTACGGACCTGGAGGGAGACCCAGTACTTC
J gene: TRBJ2-5
clone size: .
D gene: .
V gene: TRBV30

CDR3 protein: CASSLTLAGDEQFF
CDR3 DNA: TGTGCCAGCAGCTTAACACTAGCGGGAGACGAGCAGTTCTTC
J gene: TRBJ2-1
clone size: .
D gene: TRBD2
V gene: TRBV7-3

CDR3 protein: CASSLSQGNQPQHF
CDR3 DNA: TGTGCCAGCAGTCTATCACAGGGGAATCAGCCCCAGCATTTT
J gene: TRBJ1-5
clone size: .
D gene: TRBD1
V gene: TRBV2

CDR3 protein: CASSLASGGRYNEQFF
CDR3 DNA: TGCGCCAGCAGCTTGGCGTCAGGGGGTCGGTACAATGAGCAGTTCTTC
J gene: TRBJ2-1
clone size: .
D gene: TRBD1
V gene: TRBV5-1

CDR3 protein: CASTPLGREGSNQPQHF
CDR3 DNA: TGTGCCAGCACCCCCCTCGGCAGGGAGGGTAGCAATCAGCCCCAGCATTTT
J gene: TRBJ1-5
clone size: .
D gene: .
V gene: TRBV27

CDR3 protein: CASTIAVAGTQYF
CDR3 DNA: TGTGCCAGCACCATAGCGGTCGCCGGGACCCAGTACTTC
J gene: TRBJ2-5
clone size: .
D gene: .
V gene: TRBV12-3/TRBV12-4

CDR3 protein: CASSPPLGRANTEAFF
CDR3 DNA: TGTGCCAGTAGTCCCCCCCTCGGCAGGGCGAACACTGAAGCTTTCTTT
J gene: TRBJ1-1
clone size: .
D gene: .
V gene: TRBV19

CDR3 protein: CASSSSEFNLDTQYF
CDR3 DNA: TGTGCCAGTAGCTCAAGCGAATTTAATTTAGATACGCAGTATTTT
J gene: TRBJ2-3
clone size: .
D gene: .
V gene: TRBV19

CDR3 protein: CASSSTGTSVNSPLHF
CDR3 DNA: TGTGCCAGTAGTAGCACAGGGACGTCGGTCAATTCACCCCTCCACTTT
J gene: TRBJ1-6
clone size: .
D gene: .
V gene: TRBV19

CDR3 protein: CASRSSGTGVNYGYTF
CDR3 DNA: TGCGCCAGCAGATCATCCGGGACAGGAGTTAACTATGGCTACACCTTC
J gene: TRBJ1-2
clone size: .
D gene: TRBD1
V gene: TRBV5-1

CDR3 protein: CASSLTGGSGYTF
CDR3 DNA: TGCGCCAGCAGCCTCACAGGTGGTTCTGGCTACACCTTC
J gene: TRBJ1-2
clone size: .
D gene: .
V gene: TRBV5-1

CDR3 protein: CATSRRDRGTEAFF
CDR3 DNA: TGTGCCACCAGCAGGAGGGACAGGGGGACTGAAGCTTTCTTT
J gene: TRBJ1-1
clone size: .
D gene: TRBD1
V gene: TRBV15

CDR3 protein: CASSGTDRANTEAFF
CDR3 DNA: TGTGCCAGCAGCGGAACGGACAGGGCGAACACTGAAGCTTTCTTT
J gene: TRBJ1-1
clone size: few
D gene: TRBD1
V gene: TRBV5-6

CDR3 protein: CAFPRDSNGKLFF
CDR3 DNA: TGTGCTTTTCCCCGGGACTCCAACGGAAAACTGTTTTTT
J gene: TRBJ1-4
clone size: .
D gene: .
V gene: TRBV30

CDR3 protein: CASGLLLAGDRRSYNEQFF
CDR3 DNA: TGTGCCAGCGGCTTGCTTCTAGCGGGAGACCGACGCTCCTACAATGAGCAGTTCTTC
J gene: TRBJ2-1
clone size: .
D gene: TRBD2
V gene: TRBV5-6

CDR3 protein: CASSQKAGVTSRTGELFF
CDR3 DNA: TGTGCCAGCAGCCAAAAAGCGGGGGTAACTAGCCGGACCGGGGAGCTGTTTTTT
J gene: TRBJ2-2
clone size: .
D gene: TRBD2
V gene: TRBV14

CDR3 protein: CASSMGTGSSLSYNSPLHF
CDR3 DNA: TGTGCCAGTAGTATGGGGACAGGGTCATCTTTATCCTATAATTCACCCCTCCACTTT
J gene: TRBJ1-6
clone size: .
D gene: TRBD1
V gene: TRBV19

CDR3 protein: CASCAPGENTIYF
CDR3 DNA: TGTGCCAGCTGTGCCCCAGGGGAAAACACCATATATTTT
J gene: TRBJ1-3
clone size: .
D gene: .
V gene: TRBV28

CDR3 protein: CASIPLGGKTYEQYF
CDR3 DNA: TGTGCCAGCATCCCCCTAGGGGGAAAGACCTACGAGCAGTACTTC
J gene: TRBJ2-7
clone size: .
D gene: .
V gene: TRBV7-9

CDR3 protein: CASSLGRESSGAQYF
CDR3 DNA: TGCGCCAGCAGCTTGGGTCGGGAAAGTTCAGGTGCCCAGTACTTC
J gene: TRBJ2-5
clone size: .
D gene: .
V gene: TRBV5-1

CDR3 protein: CASRSTHTGELFF
CDR3 DNA: TGTGCCAGCAGATCCACTCACACCGGGGAGCTGTTTTTT
J gene: TRBJ2-2
clone size: .
D gene: .
V gene: TRBV2

CDR3 protein: CASSKADRFNQPQHF
CDR3 DNA: TGTGCCAGCAGCAAAGCCGACAGATTCAATCAGCCCCAGCATTTT
J gene: TRBJ1-5
clone size: .
D gene: .
V gene: TRBV28